This T cell receptor beta chain is drawn from a study of blood T cell repertoires in COVID-19. Whole-study context: PBMCs, B-cell-depleted T cells, or T cells provided the cDNA or gDNA that made up the material.

CDR1 MNHNS and CDR2 SASEGT come from the germline V gene. The CDR3 contains 18 residues. Trimming shortened V by 2 bases and J by 5 bases, and 22 bases separated the two germline ends. Source study methods: Reference gene primer amplification yielded estimated nucleated cell counts. TCRdb's copy holds only in-frame clones and misses some; the assay was immunoSEQ multiplex PCR. For V, J and clone size, that table is used; D and trimming come from the DNA. Counted here are tens of thousands of clones, about four fifths occurring once; the ten biggest clones make up over 15%. The source material was peripheral blood. This sequence originates from a woman aged 60-75 years with acute or convalescent COVID-19. This sequence joins TRBV6-1 and TRBJ1-5; maybe TRBD1 (6 bases). CDR3 in DNA: TGTGCCAGCAGTGAATTGCCCCGACAGACAGGTTGGGATCAGCCCCAGCATTTT. Its translation: CASSELPRQTGWDQPQHF.